This entry describes one T cell receptor beta chain. Libraries were prepared by immunoSEQ multiplex PCR; TCRdb keeps only in-frame clonotypes and omits some of them. This sample carries approximately 31,000 clones, 93% of them seen once, and the ten largest clones take 0.35% to 0.5%. CDR3 length: 13 residues. Between the trimmed V and J ends, which lost 7 bases and 8 bases, there was a span of 15 bases. Per the germline V gene, CDR1 is SGHNT and CDR2 is YYREEE (reference sequence). The sample originates from a study of T cell changes during pregnancy in multiple sclerosis. This TCR derives from a female donor with multiple sclerosis, enrolled in a pregnancy study. The chain has TRBV5-4 and TRBJ1-4; possibly TRBD1 for D (5 bases). The material was CD4+ T cells from peripheral blood mononuclear cells, obtained in the second trimester of pregnancy. The CDR3 sequence is CASHEQGGEKLFF. In nucleotides, the CDR3 is TGTGCCAGCCATGAGCAGGGAGGAGAAAAACTGTTTTTT.